This is a list of T cell receptor beta chains from one sample in a study of early T cells in non-severe SARS-CoV-2 infection. TCRdb reprocessed the 5' RACE reads via MiXCR and lists one record per CDR3 protein. This sample has about 58,000 distinct CDR3 sequences, with about 8.4% found just once. The sequenced sample was whole blood. These receptors all stem from an adult who was a healthcare worker with PCR-confirmed SARS-CoV-2 infection or an uninfected control (not recorded which). CDR3s include the opening cysteine and the closing phenylalanine or tryptophan. Each record gives: J gene, D gene, clone size, V gene, CDR3 protein, CDR3 DNA. A D gene is named only where the DNA matches it firmly. Size tells how often a clone was seen (once, few, many) or the class of an expanded clone, and some rows leave it out.

>TRBJ2-7|TRBD2|many|TRBV25-1
CASTHGRASGEQYF
TGTGCCAGCACCCACGGGAGGGCCTCGGGGGAGCAGTACTTC
>TRBJ2-3|TRBD2|many|TRBV20-1
CSARDLRTSGSSDTQYF
TGCAGTGCTAGAGATCTCAGGACTAGCGGGAGTAGCGATACGCAGTATTTT
>TRBJ2-1|.|many|TRBV18
CASSPEGYNEQFF
TGTGCCAGCTCACCAGAGGGTTACAATGAGCAGTTCTTC
>TRBJ2-2|TRBD1|few|TRBV14
CASSQNRGTGELFF
TGTGCCAGCAGCCAAAACAGGGGCACCGGGGAGCTGTTTTTT
>TRBJ2-5|TRBD2|many|TRBV6-6
CATRGGRETQYF
TGTGCCACCCGGGGGGGTCGGGAGACCCAGTACTTC
>TRBJ1-4|TRBD1|.|TRBV4-1
CASSQFPQGQANEKLFF
TGCGCCAGCAGCCAGTTCCCACAGGGGCAGGCTAATGAAAAACTGTTTTTT
>TRBJ2-1|.|few|TRBV2
CASSGPAAYNEQFF
TGTGCCAGCAGTGGCCCAGCGGCCTACAATGAGCAGTTCTTC
>TRBJ1-4|TRBD1|.|TRBV18
CASSPKGAANEKLFF
TGTGCCAGCTCACCAAAGGGGGCAGCTAATGAAAAACTGTTTTTT
>TRBJ2-1|TRBD1|few|TRBV7-6
CASGTAYNEQFF
TGTGCCAGCGGGACAGCCTACAATGAGCAGTTCTTC
>TRBJ2-2|.|.|TRBV7-3
CASSAGPGELFF
TGTGCCAGCAGCGCGGGGCCCGGGGAGCTGTTTTTT
>TRBJ1-2|.|many|TRBV2
CASSDYYGYTF
TGTGCCAGCAGTGACTACTATGGCTACACCTTC
>TRBJ1-2|.|few|TRBV29-1
CSADTSGRTTGSYTF
TGCAGCGCCGACACATCGGGACGGACAACCGGCAGCTACACCTTC